Sequencing of this T cell receptor (beta chain) was carried out in a study of T cell responses to AZD1222 COVID-19 vaccine. This clone showed up just once. This CDR3 has 16 amino acids. CDR1 is SGHVS, CDR2 FNYEAQ, per germline. V lost 3 bases and J lost 0; bases outside the gene matches: 5. Libraries were prepared by immunoSEQ multiplex PCR; TCRdb keeps only in-frame clonotypes and omits some of them. The sample lists approximately 110,000 clones; about nine tenths were seen once. Sequences were derived from peripheral blood, sampled on day 0 of AZD1222 vaccination. The J gene is TRBJ2-1, the V gene TRBV7-6; 7 bases map to TRBD2. This TCR derives from an adult in good health. The chain's CDR3 is CASSFWGGSSYNEQFF. The CDR3 DNA reads TGTGCCAGCAGCTTCTGGGGCGGGAGCTCCTACAATGAGCAGTTCTTC.